This TCR beta chain is from a study of CD8 T cells in Susac syndrome. Whole-study findings and limits: The study's TCR sequencing and HLA analysis covered a relatively small number of individuals, and the study acknowledged this.

A remark on this clonotype: What it binds is unknown.

This CDR3 contains 14 residues. In germline, CDR1 is SGHRS, CDR2 YFSETQ. V was trimmed by 6 bases and J by 1 base, leaving 10 bases between them. Sequencing of TCR beta was carried out in blood CD8+ and CD4+ T cells. The CD8+ and CD4+ T cells were isolated magnetically using a negative isolation approach, whereas the TEMRA cells were enriched by FACS. RNA amounts of about 0.5 to 1 ug underwent reverse transcription with random hexamers. Multiplex PCR with immunoSEQ amplified the TCR beta CDR3 across 54 Vbeta and 13 Jbeta. TCRdb reanalysed the immunoSEQ multiplex PCR reads using MiXCR and keeps one entry per CDR3 protein. This table has roughly 150,000 distinct CDR3 sequences, roughly 95% appearing once.

The gene calls are TRBV5-1 and TRBJ2-2, with D possibly matching TRBD1 (5 bases). The TCR sequence derives from a human donor with multiple sclerosis. The source material was CD4+ T cells from PBMCs. The CDR3 region is CASTIGQNTGELFF. CDR3 DNA sequence: TGCGCCAGCACCATTGGACAGAACACCGGGGAGCTGTTTTTT.